This T cell receptor beta chain came from a study of blood T cell repertoires in COVID-19 (dated by TCRdb to between 2020 and 2021). Study-level background: The collaborator samples originated in the United States, Italy and Spain and spanned the acute and convalescent phases of COVID-19. The material from the prospective study consisted of cDNA or gDNA derived from T cells, B-cell-depleted T cells, or PBMCs. Deeply sampled blood TCRbeta repertoires from subjects exposed to, actively infected with, or recovered from COVID-19 were included in the dataset. The repertoires were released in a freely available public database intended as a resource for research on the immune response to SARS-CoV-2. The samples were drawn from two sources: the first 160 participants of the ongoing ImmuneRACE study, and fewer than 1,500 subjects contributed by 6 global collaborators. The sample metadata nearly always contained a de-identified subject ID, COVID-19 status, age in years and sex. Where HLA class I and class II types were available, the types were taken from metadata supplied by the sample provider, not from assay-based typing. Study-level results and caveats: How much clinical and demographic metadata was included differed by source and by participant, and the metadata was provided uncurated.

The immunoSEQ Assay, a bias-controlled multiplex PCR, was used to amplify TCRbeta CDR3 regions from genomic DNA. Turning to the authors' computational methods: Within the assay, amplification of reference gene primers was used to estimate how many nucleated cells each sample contained. To quantify the absolute abundance of each unique TCRbeta CDR3 rearrangement, sequence reads were collapsed and filtered. Productive Simpson clonality was computed per sample as the square root of Simpson's diversity index over productive rearrangements. TCRdb carries this immuneACCESS record with in-frame sequences only. Its versions omit some clonotypes, under half of them owing to an unresolved V gene in the studies checked, with the rest unexplained. V, J and clone size are taken as reported in that table, and D and trimming were inferred from the DNA itself. The sample table shows 250,000 to 350,000 clones, and 75% to 90% are seen once. The ten largest clones add up to 2.2% of the sample.

About this clone: Its recognized antigen is unknown. Base quality data are lacking; no much larger clone is found one base away.

A second Seattle source provided samples from volunteer blood donors who had recovered from COVID-19. Whole blood was collected in K2EDTA tubes by collaborating institutions according to the institutions' own protocols. For TCRbeta analysis, collaborators shipped samples as frozen whole blood, isolated PBMCs, or DNA extracted from either of those sample types. The junction carries 15 bases between V and J, which are trimmed by 8 bases and 10 bases respectively. CDR1 is given as LNHDA and CDR2 as SQIVND, both from the germline V gene (reference sequence). Taken from cysteine to phenylalanine, the CDR3 has 13 residues. The retained sequence is limited to the CDR3, 39 bases, with the frame set at the first base.

The chain links TRBV19 with TRBJ1-6; a tentative D call is TRBD1 (6 bases match). The sample taken for sequencing was peripheral blood. This TCR was recovered from a woman aged 50 to 60 who had recovered from COVID-19. The bases are TGTGCCAGTCAAAGGGACATGGGGTCACCCCTCCACTTT. This is translated as CASQRDMGSPLHF.